The 20 T cell receptor beta chains reported below all come from one sample, sequenced in a study of Graves' ophthalmopathy and Graves' hyperthyroidism. For repertoire sequencing, the TCR beta CDR3 regions were amplified from RNA transcripts. The authors performed first-round RT-PCR with HTBI primers and then a second-round multiplex PCR. TCRdb itself ran the multiplex PCR reads through MiXCR, one entry per CDR3 protein. The sample lists about 400,000 distinct CDR3 sequences, 15% to 20% seen once, with more than 1.5% in the top ten. Sequenced: peripheral blood. Receptor source: a woman in her late teens or twenties with Graves' ophthalmopathy.

This clonotype has a count of ten or more. This rearrangement joins TRBV7-3 to TRBJ2-5; perhaps TRBD2 as D (5 bases). Germline values: CDR1 SGHTA, CDR2 FQGTGA. This CDR3 is 15 amino acids long. Trimming pared 3 bases from V and 0 bases from J, leaving 11 bases between. The CDR3 loop is CASSFGDLYQETQYF. The CDR3 bases are TGTGCCAGCAGCTTCGGGGATTTGTACCAAGAGACCCAGTACTTC.

A single count supports this clonotype. Lacking the conserved final phenylalanine or tryptophan, this CDR3 likely reflects a read error. The limits of the CDR3 on the DNA are not certain, so only TCRdb's listed CDR3 is given. The rearrangement joins TRBV2 to TRBJ2-5; the table's D call, TRBD2, has no DNA check behind it. In germline, CDR1 is SNHLY, CDR2 FYNNEI. Including both end residues, the CDR3 is 16 amino acids long. The CDR3 reads CASSDEWGNSPLHFGN.

This clonotype was counted ten times or more. V and J are TRBV12-3 or TRBV12-4 and TRBJ1-3; no clear D. V dropped 6 bases and J dropped 10 bases, with 7 bases sitting between them. The CDR3 consists of 10 residues. CDR3 loop: CASSPGTIYF. The DNA for the CDR3 is TGTGCCAGCAGCCCGGGGACCATATATTTT.

At least ten counts were recorded for this clonotype. The chain recombines TRBV13 with TRBJ2-2, with D possibly matching TRBD2 (5 bases). Per germline, CDR1 PRHDT and CDR2 FYEKMQ (reference sequence). This CDR3 spans 13 amino acids. The V end was cut by 5 bases, the J end by 6 bases, with 10 bases between. In nucleotides, the CDR3 is TGTGCCAGCAGCCGTCGCGGGCCCGGGGAGCTGTTTTTT. It encodes CASSRRGPGELFF.

This clonotype was counted many times. The genes are TRBV5-1 and TRBJ1-1; perhaps TRBD1 as D (5 bases). Trimming took 4 bases from V and 1 from J, leaving 14 bases between them. Germline lookup yields CDR1 SGHRS and CDR2 YFSETQ. The CDR3 extends over 15 amino acids. The CDR3 region is CASSTTGTPNTEAFF. The CDR3 DNA reads TGCGCCAGCAGCACGACCGGGACGCCGAACACTGAAGCTTTCTTT.

The sample holds many counts of this clonotype. V gene TRBV2 combines with J gene TRBJ2-5; 14 nucleotides match TRBD2. The CDR3 consists of 17 residues. The junction had 11 bases not matched to a gene; V was cut back by 10 bases and J by 1 base. The germline V gene encodes CDR1 SNHLY and CDR2 FYNNEI. The CDR3 DNA reads TGTGCCACCCCTGGACTAGCGGGGGGCCCCTTCCAAGAGACCCAGTACTTC. Its protein product is CATPGLAGGPFQETQYF.

This clonotype has ten or more counts. The genes are TRBV28 and TRBJ2-6, with 7 bases aligning to TRBD1. The trim removed 6 bases at V and 2 bases at J, leaving 4 bases unmatched. CDR1 and CDR2 (germline): MDHEN, SYDVKM. The CDR3 totals 15 residues. Written as DNA, the CDR3 is TGTGCCAGCAGACCAGGGACAGCTGGGGCCAACGTCCTGACTTTC. Its translation is CASRPGTAGANVLTF.

This clonotype was counted at least ten times. This chain links TRBV27 with TRBJ2-2; D is undetermined. V gave up 0 bases and J gave up 0 bases, with 5 bases separating them. This CDR3 contains 15 residues. The germline gives CDR1 MNHEY, CDR2 SMNVEV (reference sequence). Written as DNA, the CDR3 is TGTGCCAGCAGTTTATCGACTGCGAACACCGGGGAGCTGTTTTTT. Its protein is CASSLSTANTGELFF.

The sample holds many counts of this clonotype. The chain employs TRBV6-2 or TRBV6-3 and TRBJ2-3; weak D call: TRBD2 (5 bases). Trimming left V 4 bases short and J 2 bases short, with 13 bases between. Germline values: CDR1 MNHEY, CDR2 SVGEGT. The CDR3 consists of 15 residues. This CDR3 reads CASSLLVLPTDTQYF. CDR3 DNA: TGTGCCAGCAGTTTACTAGTTCTCCCCACAGATACGCAGTATTTT.

This clonotype was seen at least ten times. The chain carries TRBV12-3 or TRBV12-4 and TRBJ1-5; D is unclear. V lost 8 bases and J lost 1, with 12 bases in between. The CDR3 has 14 amino acids. The CDR3 protein is CASQEGQSNQPQHF. In DNA, the CDR3 is TGTGCCAGCCAGGAAGGGCAGAGCAATCAGCCCCAGCATTTT.

This clonotype was recorded many times. The rearrangement uses TRBV28 and TRBJ2-3, with D perhaps TRBD1 (5 bases). V was clipped by 7 bases and J by 6 bases, with 20 bases between them. Germline values: CDR1 MDHEN, CDR2 SYDVKM. This CDR3 region has 15 residues. The CDR3 is CASTTTGEFLDTQYF. CDR3 DNA sequence: TGTGCCAGCACTACCACAGGCGAATTCTTGGATACGCAGTATTTT.

The DNA for the CDR3 is TGTGCCAGCGGGGACGGCGGCTATGGCTACACCTTC. Its protein product is CASGDGGYGYTF. The rearrangement joins TRBV6-1 to TRBJ1-2; perhaps TRBD1 as D (5 bases). V shed 8 bases and J shed 4 bases, with 11 bases lying between them. The CDR3 has 12 residues. The V gene's germline CDR1 is MNHNS and CDR2 SASEGT.

The genes are TRBV7-6 and TRBJ1-1; tentatively, D is TRBD1 (5 bases). Germline CDR1 SGHVS, CDR2 FNYEAQ. This CDR3 region has 22 residues. The V gene lost 7 bases and the J gene lost 1 base, with 37 bases spanning the gap. CDR3 coding DNA: TGTGCCAGCATACATTTTCCATTTCCGCTGACCCGGGACCCAGAAACGAACACTGAAGCTTTCTTT. It encodes CASIHFPFPLTRDPETNTEAFF.

This clonotype appeared a few times. V gene TRBV5-6 combines with J gene TRBJ1-2; D remains unclear. V was pared by 1 base and J by 2 bases, with 6 bases between. CDR3 size: 13 residues. Germline CDR1 reads SGHDT; CDR2 reads YYEEEE. In DNA, the CDR3 is TGTGCCAGCAGCTTGCCAGAAAACTATGGCTACACCTTC. It yields the protein CASSLPENYGYTF.

V usage is TRBV7-8 and J usage is TRBJ1-1, with 8 bases aligning to TRBD1. V lost 3 bases to trimming and J lost 1 base; unmatched junction nucleotides: 7. The CDR3 length is 16 residues. Germline V gene data show CDR1 as SGHVS and CDR2 as FQNEAQ. This chain's CDR3 is CASSLDRANENTEAFF. The CDR3 coding sequence is TGTGCCAGCAGCTTGGACAGGGCGAATGAGAACACTGAAGCTTTCTTT.

This clonotype has at least ten counts. The genes are TRBV12-3 or TRBV12-4 and TRBJ1-1, with a tentative D call TRBD1 (6 bases). V was cut by 0 bases and J by 6 bases, with 11 bases left in between. The length of the CDR3 is 14 residues. CDR3 in amino acids: CASSLAVQGAEAFF. DNA of the CDR3: TGTGCCAGCAGTTTAGCAGTACAGGGCGCTGAAGCTTTCTTT.

This clonotype was found many times. This chain links TRBV28 with TRBJ1-1; TRBD1 aligns across 10 bases. Germline CDR1 is MDHEN and CDR2 is SYDVKM. J was trimmed by 8 bases and V by 7 bases; bases with no gene match: 13. CDR3 length: 15 amino acids. The CDR3 protein is CASNTPGQGFEEAFF. CDR3 DNA sequence: TGTGCCAGCAACACACCGGGACAGGGGTTCGAAGAAGCTTTCTTT.

The gene calls are TRBV6-2 or TRBV6-3 and TRBJ2-7; tentatively, D is TRBD1 or TRBD2 (5 bases each). This CDR3 region has 13 residues. Per germline, CDR1 MNHEY and CDR2 SVGEGT. The V gene lost 4 bases and the J gene lost 7 bases, with 14 bases spanning the gap. The CDR3 DNA is TGTGCCAGCAGTTCCGGGACGCTCGGGGAGCAGTACTTC. This gives the protein CASSSGTLGEQYF.

This clonotype has a count of ten or more. The chain combines TRBV20-1 with TRBJ1-6, with D hard to call. Trimming cost V 2 bases and J 8 bases, with 16 bases left between them. CDR3 length: 15 amino acids. The germline gives CDR1 DFQATT, CDR2 SNEGSKA (reference sequence). DNA of the CDR3: TGCAGTGCTAGATTGGTGGCGGGTCCGGATTCACCCCTCCACTTT. This codes for CSARLVAGPDSPLHF.

This clonotype has at least ten counts. J is TRBJ1-1 and V is TRBV25-1, with D possibly TRBD1 on 6 matching bases. Trimming removed 8 bases at V and 5 bases at J, with 24 bases between. This CDR3 has 16 residues. CDR1 is MGHDK and CDR2 is SYGVNS in the germline V gene. CDR3 region: CASAQNVGGAETEAFF. The CDR3 DNA sequence: TGTGCCAGCGCCCAGAATGTTGGGGGGGCGGAGACTGAAGCTTTCTTT.